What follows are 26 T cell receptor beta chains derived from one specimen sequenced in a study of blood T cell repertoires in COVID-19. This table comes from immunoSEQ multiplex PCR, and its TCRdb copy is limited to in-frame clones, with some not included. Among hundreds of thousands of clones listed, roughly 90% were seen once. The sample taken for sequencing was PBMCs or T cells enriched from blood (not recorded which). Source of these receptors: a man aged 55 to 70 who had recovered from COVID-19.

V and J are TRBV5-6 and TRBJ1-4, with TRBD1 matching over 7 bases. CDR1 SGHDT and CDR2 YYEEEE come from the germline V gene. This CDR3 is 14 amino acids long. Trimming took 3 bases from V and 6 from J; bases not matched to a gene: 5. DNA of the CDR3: TGTGCCAGCAGCTCTACAGGGGTTGATGAAAAACTGTTTTTT. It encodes CASSSTGVDEKLFF.

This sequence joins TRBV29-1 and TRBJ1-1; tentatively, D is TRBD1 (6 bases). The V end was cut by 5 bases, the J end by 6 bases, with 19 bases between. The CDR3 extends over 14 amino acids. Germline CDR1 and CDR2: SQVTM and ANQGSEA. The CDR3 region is CSVSKDQGKSEAFF. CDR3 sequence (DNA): TGCAGCGTTTCAAAAGATCAGGGGAAGTCTGAAGCTTTCTTT.

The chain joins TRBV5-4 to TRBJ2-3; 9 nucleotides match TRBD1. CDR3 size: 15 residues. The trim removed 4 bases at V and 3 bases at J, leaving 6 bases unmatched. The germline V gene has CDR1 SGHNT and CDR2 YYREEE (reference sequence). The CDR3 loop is CASSHRDRETDTQYF. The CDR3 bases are TGTGCCAGCAGCCACCGGGACAGGGAGACAGATACGCAGTATTTT.

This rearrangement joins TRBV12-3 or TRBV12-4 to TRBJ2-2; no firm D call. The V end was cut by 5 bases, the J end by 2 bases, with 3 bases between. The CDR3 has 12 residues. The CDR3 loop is CASSRNTGELFF. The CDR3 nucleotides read TGTGCCAGCAGTCGTAACACCGGGGAGCTGTTTTTT.

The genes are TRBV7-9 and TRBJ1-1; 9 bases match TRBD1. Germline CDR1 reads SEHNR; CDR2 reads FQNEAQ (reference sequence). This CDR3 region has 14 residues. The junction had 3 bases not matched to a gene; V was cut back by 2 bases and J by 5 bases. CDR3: CASSLTGGMTEAFF. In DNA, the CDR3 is TGTGCCAGCAGCTTAACAGGGGGCATGACTGAAGCTTTCTTT. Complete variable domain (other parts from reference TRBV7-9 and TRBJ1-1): DTGVSQNPRHKITKRGQNVTFRCDPISEHNRLYWYRQTLGQGPEFLTYFQNEAQLEKSRLLSDRFSAERPKGSFSTLEIQRTEQGDSAMYLCASSLTGGMTEAFFGQGTRLTVV.

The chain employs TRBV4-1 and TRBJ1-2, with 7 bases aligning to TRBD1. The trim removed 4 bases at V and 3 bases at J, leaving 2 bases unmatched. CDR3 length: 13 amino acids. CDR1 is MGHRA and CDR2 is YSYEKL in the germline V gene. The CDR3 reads CASSLTGDYGYTF. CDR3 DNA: TGCGCCAGCAGCCTTACAGGGGACTATGGCTACACCTTC.

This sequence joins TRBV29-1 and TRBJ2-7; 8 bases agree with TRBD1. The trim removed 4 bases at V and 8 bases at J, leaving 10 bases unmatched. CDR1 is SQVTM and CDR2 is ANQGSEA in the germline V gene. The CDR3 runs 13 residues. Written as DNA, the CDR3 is TGCAGCGTTGGGACAGGGTTACCTAACCAGCAGTACTTC. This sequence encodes CSVGTGLPNQQYF.

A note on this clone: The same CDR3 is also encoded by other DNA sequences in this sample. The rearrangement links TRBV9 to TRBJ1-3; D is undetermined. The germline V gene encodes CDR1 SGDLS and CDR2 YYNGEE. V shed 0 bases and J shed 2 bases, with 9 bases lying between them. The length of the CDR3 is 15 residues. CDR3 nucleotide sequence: TGTGCCAGCAGCGTAGTCGGGGATCCTGGAAACACCATATATTTT. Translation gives CASSVVGDPGNTIYF.

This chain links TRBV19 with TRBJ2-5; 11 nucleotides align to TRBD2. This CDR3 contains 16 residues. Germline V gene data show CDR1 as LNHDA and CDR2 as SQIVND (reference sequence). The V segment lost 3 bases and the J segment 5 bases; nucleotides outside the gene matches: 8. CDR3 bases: TGTGCCAGTAGTATTTCCGGGACTAGCGGTGTCGAGACCCAGTACTTC. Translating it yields CASSISGTSGVETQYF.

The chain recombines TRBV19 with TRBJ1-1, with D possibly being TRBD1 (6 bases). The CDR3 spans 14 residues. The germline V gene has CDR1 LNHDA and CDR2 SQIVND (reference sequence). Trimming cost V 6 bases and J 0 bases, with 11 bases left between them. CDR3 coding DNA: TGTGCCAGTAGGAAGGGGGAAATGAACACTGAAGCTTTCTTT. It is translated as CASRKGEMNTEAFF.

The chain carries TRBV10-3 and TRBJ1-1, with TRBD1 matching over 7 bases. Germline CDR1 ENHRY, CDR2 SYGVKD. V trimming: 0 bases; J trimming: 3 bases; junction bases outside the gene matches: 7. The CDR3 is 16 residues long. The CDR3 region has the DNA TGTGCCATCAGTGAGTCGAGCAGACAGGGCTACACTGAAGCTTTCTTT. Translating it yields CAISESSRQGYTEAFF.

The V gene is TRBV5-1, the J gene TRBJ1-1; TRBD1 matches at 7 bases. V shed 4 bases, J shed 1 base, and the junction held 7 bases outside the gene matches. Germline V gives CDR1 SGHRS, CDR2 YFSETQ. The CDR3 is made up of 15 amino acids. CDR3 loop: CASSPEGAGNTEAFF. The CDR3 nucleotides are TGCGCCAGCAGCCCTGAGGGGGCAGGGAACACTGAAGCTTTCTTT.

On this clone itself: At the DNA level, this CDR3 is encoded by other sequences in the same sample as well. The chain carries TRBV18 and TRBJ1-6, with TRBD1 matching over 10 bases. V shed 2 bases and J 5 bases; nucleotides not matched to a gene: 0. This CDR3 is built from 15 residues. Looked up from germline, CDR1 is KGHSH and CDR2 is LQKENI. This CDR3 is CASSPGTGDNSPLHF. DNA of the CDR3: TGTGCCAGCTCACCAGGGACAGGGGATAATTCACCCCTCCACTTT. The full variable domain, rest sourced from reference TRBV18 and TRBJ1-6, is NAGVMQNPRHLVRRRGQEARLRCSPMKGHSHVYWYRQLPEEGLKFMVYLQKENIIDESGMPKERFSAEFPKEGPSILRIQQVVRGDSAAYFCASSPGTGDNSPLHFGNGTRLTVT.

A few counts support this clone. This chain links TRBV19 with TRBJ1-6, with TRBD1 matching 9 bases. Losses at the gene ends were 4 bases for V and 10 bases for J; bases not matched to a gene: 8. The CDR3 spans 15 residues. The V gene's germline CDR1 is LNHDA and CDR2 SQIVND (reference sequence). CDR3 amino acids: CASSTEGQGGSPLHF. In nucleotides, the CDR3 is TGTGCCAGTAGTACAGAGGGACAGGGAGGCTCACCCCTCCACTTT. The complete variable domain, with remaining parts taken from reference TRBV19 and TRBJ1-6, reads DGGITQSPKYLFRKEGQNVTLSCEQNLNHDAMYWYRQDPGQGLRLIYYSQIVNDFQKGDIAEGYSVSREKKESFPLTVTSAQKNPTAFYLCASSTEGQGGSPLHFGNGTRLTVT.

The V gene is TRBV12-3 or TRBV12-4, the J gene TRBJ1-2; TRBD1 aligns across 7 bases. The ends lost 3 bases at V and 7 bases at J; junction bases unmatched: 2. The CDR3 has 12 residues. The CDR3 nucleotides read TGTGCCAGCAGTTTCGACAGGGCTGGCTACACCTTC. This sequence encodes CASSFDRAGYTF.

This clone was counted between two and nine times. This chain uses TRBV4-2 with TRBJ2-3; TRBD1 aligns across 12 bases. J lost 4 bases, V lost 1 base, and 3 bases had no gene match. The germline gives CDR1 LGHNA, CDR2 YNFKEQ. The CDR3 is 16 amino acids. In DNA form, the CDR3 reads TGTGCCAGCAGCCAAGTGGGACAGGGGGCATCAGATACGCAGTATTTT. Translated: CASSQVGQGASDTQYF.

CDR3: CATWAGTSGNTIYF. The CDR3 DNA reads as TGTGCCACCTGGGCAGGAACCTCTGGAAACACCATATATTTT. V is TRBV15 and J is TRBJ1-3, with unresolved D. The CDR3 has 14 amino acids. Germline-derived CDR1 and CDR2 are LNHNV and YYDKDF (reference sequence). The ends were cut back, 8 bases at V and 0 bases at J, with 11 bases in the middle.

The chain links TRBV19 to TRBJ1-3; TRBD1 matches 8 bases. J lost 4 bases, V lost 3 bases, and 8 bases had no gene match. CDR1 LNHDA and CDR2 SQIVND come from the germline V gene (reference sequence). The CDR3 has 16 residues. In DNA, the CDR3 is TGTGCCAGTAGTATCTCTCCAGGGGGCTACGGAAACACCATATATTTT. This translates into CASSISPGGYGNTIYF.

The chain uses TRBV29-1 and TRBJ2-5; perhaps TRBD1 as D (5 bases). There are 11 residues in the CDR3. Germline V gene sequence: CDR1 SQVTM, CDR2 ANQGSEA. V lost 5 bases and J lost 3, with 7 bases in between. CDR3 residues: CSVFREETQYF. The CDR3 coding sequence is TGCAGCGTTTTCAGGGAAGAGACCCAGTACTTC.

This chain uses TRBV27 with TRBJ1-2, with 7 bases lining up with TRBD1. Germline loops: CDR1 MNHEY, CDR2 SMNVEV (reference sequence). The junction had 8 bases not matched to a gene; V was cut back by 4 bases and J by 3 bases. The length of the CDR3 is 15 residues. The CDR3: CASSSRGLAYYGYTF. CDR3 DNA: TGTGCCAGCAGTTCAAGGGGGCTCGCCTACTATGGCTACACCTTC.

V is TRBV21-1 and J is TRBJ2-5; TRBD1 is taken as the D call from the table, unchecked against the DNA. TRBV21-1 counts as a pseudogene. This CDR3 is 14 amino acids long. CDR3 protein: CASRGTPCCETQYF. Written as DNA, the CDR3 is TGTGCCAGCAGAGGGACACCTTGTTGCGAGACCCAGTACTTC.

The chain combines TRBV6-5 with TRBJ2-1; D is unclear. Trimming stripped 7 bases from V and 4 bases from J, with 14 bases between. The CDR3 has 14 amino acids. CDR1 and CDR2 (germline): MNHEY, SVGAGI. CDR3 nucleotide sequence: TGTGCCAGCACCCTATCGAGTGAATACAATGAGCAGTTCTTC. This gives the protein CASTLSSEYNEQFF.

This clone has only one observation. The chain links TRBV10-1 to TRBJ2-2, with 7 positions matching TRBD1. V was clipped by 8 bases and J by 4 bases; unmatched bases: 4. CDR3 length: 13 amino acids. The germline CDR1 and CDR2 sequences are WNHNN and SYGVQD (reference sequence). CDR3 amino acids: CASCRTGTGELFF. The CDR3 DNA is TGCGCCAGCTGTCGGACAGGCACCGGGGAGCTGTTTTTT.

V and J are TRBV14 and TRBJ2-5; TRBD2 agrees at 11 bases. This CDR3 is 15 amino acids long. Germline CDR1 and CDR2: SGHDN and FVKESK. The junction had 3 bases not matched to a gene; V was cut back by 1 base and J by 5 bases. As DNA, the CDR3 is TGTGCCAGCAGCCAAGGGCCTAGCGGGGGGGAGACCCAGTACTTC. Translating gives CASSQGPSGGETQYF.

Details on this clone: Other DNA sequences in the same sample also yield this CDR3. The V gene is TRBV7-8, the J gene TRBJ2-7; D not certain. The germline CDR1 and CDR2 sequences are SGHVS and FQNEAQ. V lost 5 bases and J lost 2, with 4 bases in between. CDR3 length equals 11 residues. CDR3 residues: CASSPAYEQYF. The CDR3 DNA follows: TGTGCCAGCAGCCCTGCCTACGAGCAGTACTTC.

This CDR3 reads CASSRAGRVRMTFGYTF. The CDR3 nucleotides read TGTGCCAGCAGTCGAGCTGGGAGGGTCCGGATGACCTTTGGCTACACCTTC. V gene TRBV27 combines with J gene TRBJ1-2; D not certain. Trimming removed 5 bases from V and 7 bases from J, with 26 bases in between. This CDR3 region has 17 residues. Germline lookup yields CDR1 MNHEY and CDR2 SMNVEV (reference sequence).